This T cell receptor beta chain was documented in a study of blood T cell repertoires in COVID-19. Study details: Samples of COVID-19 (acute and convalescent) were obtained from the United States, Italy and Spain. Sources were T cells, B-cell-depleted T cells, or PBMCs; the material itself was cDNA or gDNA.

Per the original methods: Using reference gene primer amplification, nucleated cell counts were estimated. Assay used: immunoSEQ multiplex PCR; TCRdb lists only in-frame clones, some missing. V, J and clone size derive from that table, while D and trimming were established from the DNA sequence. Of some 100,000 clones detected, more than 70% appear once; the ten largest clones hold about 18%. CDR1 LNHDA and CDR2 SQIVND come from the germline V gene (reference sequence). V dropped 7 bases and J dropped 5 bases, with 18 bases sitting between them. This CDR3 comprises 15 residues. Sequenced: peripheral blood. The gene calls are TRBV19 and TRBJ2-1, with unresolved D. The sequence was obtained from a human donor in a cohort sampled during active COVID-19. The CDR3 protein is CASNWASGSNNEQFF. The CDR3 coding sequence is TGTGCCAGTAACTGGGCATCTGGGTCTAACAATGAGCAGTTCTTC.